These 22 T cell receptor beta chains share one sample of origin, sequenced in a study of T cells in Graves' hyperthyroidism and ophthalmopathy. RNA transcripts yielded amplified TCR beta CDR3 regions. An initial round of RT-PCR targeting the TCR CDR3 relied on the HTBI primer set. TCRdb re-derived calls from the multiplex PCR reads in MiXCR, one entry per CDR3 protein. This sample has about 520,000 distinct CDR3 sequences, with around 22% found just once. The sequenced sample was blood. Receptor source: a woman aged 30 to 39 with Graves' ophthalmopathy.

The table lists this clonotype with many counts. The rearrangement joins TRBV7-9 to TRBJ2-7; TRBD2 matches 8 bases. J lost 4 bases, V lost 5 bases, and 7 bases had no gene match. The CDR3 runs to 14 residues. The germline gives CDR1 SEHNR, CDR2 FQNEAQ (reference sequence). The CDR3: CASSLFGRDYEQYF. CDR3 sequence (DNA): TGTGCCAGCAGCCTATTCGGGAGGGATTACGAGCAGTACTTC. Complete variable domain (other parts from reference TRBV7-9 and TRBJ2-7): DTGVSQNPRHKITKRGQNVTFRCDPISEHNRLYWYRQTLGQGPEFLTYFQNEAQLEKSRLLSDRFSAERPKGSFSTLEIQRTEQGDSAMYLCASSLFGRDYEQYFGPGTRLTVT.

The rearrangement links TRBV27 to TRBJ2-7; D gene uncertain. Looked up from germline, CDR1 is MNHEY and CDR2 is SMNVEV (reference sequence). The CDR3 is made up of 12 amino acids. Deletions cut 6 bases from V and 5 bases from J, with 11 bases between. For the CDR3, the DNA is TGTGCCAGCAGCCTCGTAGGGCACGAGCAGTACTTC. Its protein product is CASSLVGHEQYF.

This clonotype was observed a handful of times. V is TRBV12-3 or TRBV12-4 and J is TRBJ1-2; TRBD1 is a possible D gene (5 bases). Deletions cut 3 bases from V and 9 bases from J, with 11 bases between. The CDR3 length is 12 residues. The CDR3 region has the DNA TGTGCCAGCAGTTTTAGACAGTCCCGCTACACCTTC. Translated: CASSFRQSRYTF.

Ten or more counts support this clonotype. This chain connects TRBV11-3 to TRBJ2-7; possible D gene TRBD1, 6 bases. From germline, CDR1 is SGHNT and CDR2 YENEEA. CDR3 size: 12 residues. V lost 3 bases to trimming and J lost 6 bases, with 9 bases between them. CDR3 in amino acids: CASSFRGSEQYF. The CDR3 DNA follows: TGTGCCAGCAGCTTTAGGGGGTCCGAGCAGTACTTC.

As to this clonotype: A read error is likely, as this CDR3 ends without the conserved phenylalanine or tryptophan. The genes are TRBV6-2 or TRBV6-3 and TRBJ1-1; TRBD1 agrees at 7 bases. The CDR3 has 15 residues. J gave up 0 bases and V 6 bases, and 7 bases lay outside the gene matches. The germline V gene has CDR1 MNHEY and CDR2 SVGEGT. Written as DNA, the CDR3 is TGTGCCAGCAGACGACGACAGGGCTTGAACACTGAAGCTTTCGTT. Its translation is CASRRRQGLNTEAFV.

At least ten counts were recorded for this clonotype. This chain uses TRBV6-1 with TRBJ1-2; D unclear. V lost 6 bases, J lost 4 bases, and 9 bases lay in between. This CDR3 is built from 12 residues. Looked up from germline, CDR1 is MNHNS and CDR2 is SASEGT. The CDR3 loop reads CASRKGSYGYTF. The DNA for the CDR3 is TGTGCCAGCAGGAAGGGCAGCTATGGCTACACCTTC.

This clonotype has a count of ten or more. The chain couples TRBV12-3 or TRBV12-4 to TRBJ2-5; 12 nucleotides match TRBD1. Trimming cost V 6 bases and J 5 bases; bases outside gene matches: 7. This CDR3 contains 15 residues. CDR3 in amino acids: CASSWGTGGPETQYF. DNA of the CDR3: TGTGCCAGCAGCTGGGGGACAGGGGGCCCGGAGACCCAGTACTTC.

The chain combines TRBV12-3 or TRBV12-4 with TRBJ1-5; 7 nucleotides agree with TRBD1. The length of the CDR3 is 14 residues. Trimming cost V 6 bases and J 7 bases; bases outside gene matches: 9. The CDR3 coding sequence is TGTGCCAGCAGGAGGGACAGCGGCGAGCAGCCCCAGCATTTT. Translation gives CASRRDSGEQPQHF.

This clonotype was counted a few times. One end of the junction fails to match germline, which may point to a read error. This rearrangement joins TRBV5-1 to TRBJ2-6; possible D gene TRBD1, 5 bases. Germline V gives CDR1 SGHRS, CDR2 YFSETQ. The CDR3 is made up of 16 amino acids. DNA for the CDR3: TGCACCAGCAGCTTGGGGCCCGGTGCCGGGGCCAACGTCCTGACTTTC. This encodes CTSSLGPGAGANVLTF. Full variable domain (remainder filled in from reference TRBV5-1 and TRBJ2-6): KAGVTQTPRYLIKTRGQQVTLSCSPISGHRSVSWYQQTPGQGLQFLFEYFSETQRNKGNFPGRFSGRQFSNSRSEMNVSTLELGDSALYLCTSSLGPGAGANVLTFGAGSRLTVL.

This clonotype was found many times. This chain uses TRBV11-2 with TRBJ2-5; 9 bases are a match to TRBD1. J was trimmed by 2 bases and V by 2 bases; bases with no gene match: 6. Germline loops: CDR1 SGHAT, CDR2 FQNNGV. The CDR3 is made up of 16 amino acids. The CDR3 region is CASSLRGQGFQETQYF. CDR3 sequence (DNA): TGTGCCAGCAGCTTAAGGGGACAGGGTTTTCAAGAGACCCAGTACTTC.

This clonotype was detected ten times or more. The chain employs TRBV20-1 and TRBJ2-7; D perhaps matches TRBD2 (7 bases). The CDR3 has 14 amino acids. V was clipped by 3 bases and J by 1 base, with 13 bases between them. From germline, CDR1 is DFQATT and CDR2 SNEGSKA (reference sequence). Here the CDR3 DNA reads TGCAGTGCTAGTCTACGGGGGGCTTCCTACGAGCAGTACTTC. Its protein product is CSASLRGASYEQYF.

This clonotype was observed a few times. V is TRBV10-3 and J is TRBJ2-7, with 7 bases that match TRBD1. Per germline, CDR1 ENHRY and CDR2 SYGVKD. V lost 6 bases, J lost 5 bases, and 4 bases stayed unmatched. The CDR3 has 12 amino acids. The CDR3 nucleotides read TGTGCCATCAGCCAACAGGGGAACGAGCAGTACTTC. Translated, it gives CAISQQGNEQYF.

This clonotype was seen repeatedly, ten times or more. The chain recombines TRBV6-1 with TRBJ1-6; the D gene is possibly TRBD1 (5 bases). This CDR3 has 15 residues. V lost 6 bases and J 7 bases, leaving 16 bases between the germline ends. Germline assignment: CDR1 MNHNS and CDR2 SASEGT. In DNA, the CDR3 is TGTGCCAGCAGACCCGACGGGGACCCCAATTCACCCCTCCACTTT. Translating it yields CASRPDGDPNSPLHF.

This clonotype showed up many times. The chain combines TRBV27 with TRBJ1-2, with 8 bases lining up with TRBD1. J was trimmed by 7 bases and V by 5 bases; bases with no gene match: 6. There are 13 residues in the CDR3. CDR1 MNHEY and CDR2 SMNVEV come from the germline V gene (reference sequence). In DNA form, the CDR3 reads TGTGCCAGCAGTCCGGGGGACAGGACTGGCTACACCTTC. It specifies CASSPGDRTGYTF.

The chain links TRBV12-3 or TRBV12-4 to TRBJ1-2; no definite D call. Between the trimmed V and J ends, which lost 3 bases and 4 bases, there was a span of 12 bases. This CDR3 region has 14 residues. This CDR3 is CASSFKRGGYGYTF. As DNA, the CDR3 is TGTGCCAGCAGTTTTAAGCGAGGCGGCTATGGCTACACCTTC.

The chain uses TRBV19 and TRBJ1-2; no firm D call. The V and J ends lost 3 bases and 8 bases respectively, with 16 bases between them. The CDR3 loop spans 14 amino acids. Germline V CDR1 and CDR2: LNHDA, SQIVND (reference sequence). The CDR3 here is CASSIRQELGGYTF. In DNA form, the CDR3 reads TGTGCCAGTAGTATTCGGCAGGAGCTAGGAGGCTACACCTTC.

A word on this clonotype: With a much larger clone just one base away, this may be a read error. The chain is built from TRBV6-5 and TRBJ1-1; perhaps TRBD1 as D (6 bases). There are 15 residues in the CDR3. Germline V gives CDR1 MNHEY, CDR2 SVGAGI. CDR3 amino acids: CASSYSGTLNTEACF. CDR3 DNA: TGTGCCAGCAGTTACTCCGGGACATTGAACACTGAAGCTTGCTTT.

Comment on this clonotype: The germline gene is not matched at one end of the junction; a read error may be the cause. The chain links TRBV5-4 to TRBJ2-7, with 8 bases aligning to TRBD2. This CDR3 is built from 15 residues. Germline values: CDR1 SGHNT, CDR2 YYREEE (reference sequence). The CDR3 bases are TGTGCCAGCTGCTTGGCTCGGGGGGGCACTTACGAGCAGTACTTC. This codes for CASCLARGGTYEQYF.

This clonotype was observed a few times. The chain couples TRBV29-1 to TRBJ2-4, with D unclear. The V gene lost 7 bases and the J gene lost 1 base, with 11 bases spanning the gap. Germline CDR1 reads SQVTM; CDR2 reads ANQGSEA. The CDR3 has 13 residues. The CDR3 DNA is TGCAGCGCGGGTGAGACGGCCAAAAACATTCAGTACTTC. It encodes CSAGETAKNIQYF. The full variable domain, in which reference TRBV29-1 and TRBJ2-4 provide the parts outside the CDR3, is SAVISQKPSRDICQRGTSLTIQCQVDSQVTMMFWYRQQPGQSLTLIATANQGSEATYESGFVIDKFPISRPNLTFSTLTVSNMSPEDSSIYLCSAGETAKNIQYFGAGTRLSVL.

The chain has TRBV27 and TRBJ2-7; tentatively, D is TRBD1 (6 bases). The CDR3 contains 14 residues. The germline V gene has CDR1 MNHEY and CDR2 SMNVEV (reference sequence). Trimming stripped 7 bases from V and 2 bases from J, with 15 bases between. CDR3 sequence reads: CASKITGYAYEQYF. The CDR3 DNA reads as TGTGCCAGCAAAATTACAGGGTATGCCTACGAGCAGTACTTC.

Many counts were recorded for this clonotype. The genes are TRBV6-5 and TRBJ1-3; possible D gene TRBD1, 6 bases. The CDR3 runs 16 residues. Deletions cut 0 bases from V and 1 base from J, with 10 bases between. Germline V lookup: CDR1 MNHEY, CDR2 SVGAGI. DNA for the CDR3: TGTGCCAGCAGTTACTCGTGGCAGGGGTCTGGAAACACCATATATTTT. Encoded protein: CASSYSWQGSGNTIYF.

This clonotype was seen only a few times. The rearrangement links TRBV13 to TRBJ1-1; 7 positions match TRBD1. The CDR3 totals 15 residues. Germline CDR1 PRHDT, CDR2 FYEKMQ (reference sequence). V shed 5 bases and J 2 bases; nucleotides not matched to a gene: 8. The CDR3 nucleotides are TGTGCCAGCAGCCTCCAAAGACAGGGAAACACTGAAGCTTTCTTT. Residues: CASSLQRQGNTEAFF.